This paragraph covers one T cell receptor (beta chain) sequence. This clone was detected a few times. Its antigen is unknown. Base qualities are not recorded, but no much larger clone differs from it by a single base. The data derive from a study of cytomegalovirus exposure and HLA in healthy donors (dated by TCRdb to about 2017). For the wider study: An earlier analysis of a few hundred of the donors reported 250 to 300 Gb of sequence data and 90 million to 120 million unique TCR beta sequences obtained from about 200 million T cells. An early release covering some 640 HLA-typed donors comprised 250 to 350 gigabases of sequencing data and approximately 85 million unique TCR sequences. The genetic ancestry cluster associated with self-reported Caucasian donors included about four fifths of the 398 genotyped donors. The aim of the study was to test whether cataloging public T cell receptors could identify signatures of past pathogen exposure. The study profiled the T cell repertoires of some 610 subjects by immunosequencing and related them to cytomegalovirus serostatus. Along with the approximately 700-subject first cohort, a separate validation cohort of over a hundred different subjects was used. The study combined high-throughput TCR immunosequencing, statistical association of individual TCRs with disease status, and machine learning to predict cytomegalovirus infection status. A later analysis re-examined previously published TCR beta repertoires from roughly 720 donors and added high-resolution HLA genotyping to investigate patterns of TCR occurrence. The later analysis used no new phenotypic data to find candidate immune exposures, relying instead on TCR beta sequences and their occurrence across donors. In an earlier analysis of 500 to 650 of the donors, high-throughput TCR beta sequencing was used to judge whether each TCR beta V gene segment behaved as functional or pseudogenic. Donor age, sex, ethnicity and CMV serostatus were compiled alongside the repertoire data. In a later genetic analysis, genome-wide SNP genotypes for about 60% of the 666 donors were used, and that subset was treated as a discovery cohort. Every repertoire in the discovery cohort had been generated on one and the same sequencing platform. Class I and class II HLA loci were covered by the typing at four-digit resolution. Typing coverage differed by locus: A, B, C, DRB1 and DQB1 were typed in roughly 629-640 donors, DQA1 in around 500, DPA1 in approximately 600, and DPB1 in just under 480. Because of strong linkage in the cohort, roughly five DR-DQ haplotypes were treated as single units for association and clustering. Among some 410 genotyped donors of the cohort, an average of approximately 240,000 unique TCR beta nucleotide sequences was sequenced per donor, of which about 20% were non-productive.

On the study overall, not on this receptor specifically: Because the 87-base-pair reads could not distinguish some IMGT-functional V segments, including TRBV6-2 and TRBV6-3, those segments were excluded. In a later analysis, most CMV-associated TCR beta chains were found to appear HLA-restricted, with HLA associations seemingly driven largely by CMV exposure. Compared with the approximately 600-donor mean, donors in an Asian-associated ancestry cluster had fewer N-insertions in productive TCRs, according to a later genetic analysis. At a false discovery rate of 0.05, a later analysis linked some 17,000 TCR beta sequences to specific HLA alleles. Across donors, most TCR sequences were observed very rarely, whereas some public TCRs were present in many individuals. Cytomegalovirus status was reported to be diagnosed by the classifier with high specificity and sensitivity in both the original and validation cohorts. A later analysis found that TCR association rates varied across HLA loci, with DRB1 alleles showing the most associated TCRs and HLA-C alleles the fewest. The sequencing pipeline was judged likely to have produced a cluster of highly shared sequence variants as a technical artifact. Because some donors lacked HLA typing at each locus, the association tests relied only on the typed subset. The study listed 164 TCR beta chains as associated with cytomegalovirus. A later analysis reported that several top co-occurrence clusters appeared linked to parvovirus B19, influenza, CMV and Epstein-Barr virus. The authors suggested that the approach could potentially be generalized to other disease states and immunological phenotypes. In vitro tests confirmed that three of the cytomegalovirus-associated TCR beta chains recognize cytomegalovirus antigens. Linkage disequilibrium might explain the correlated functional status among segregating V segments, but an unknown experimental factor could not be ruled out. A further reported finding was that TCR beta sequences accurately predicted the HLA-A and HLA-B alleles for most subjects in the first cohort. In a later genetic analysis, a missense DCLRE1C variant was associated with V-gene and J-gene trimming of TCR beta chains, and the association was replicated in an independent cohort. When HLA alleles, especially DR and DQ, strongly co-occurred, TCR associations were difficult to assign to individual alleles. The presence/absence analyses assumed that sequencing depth was roughly uniform across donors, and that assumption may not be true. Broadly in line with IMGT annotations, most TCR beta V segments showed up in productive rearrangements about 87% or about 30% of the time in an earlier analysis of several hundred of the donors. This cohort had only TCR beta chains sequenced, and the lack of alpha or paired-chain data limited which features could be detected. Over 15 rarely observed V segments, including chromosome 9 orphons, were excluded from the earlier analysis of a few hundred of the donors because counts were too low. In a later analysis, HLA-associated TCR beta chains showed more clonal expansion and lower generation probabilities than non-associated chains that were equally common. For the cohort, immune exposure information was limited to CMV serostatus.

Receptor libraries were prepared by the immunoSEQ multiplex PCR assay. For the multiplex PCR, a mixture combining 60 forward primers for TCR Vbeta segments and 13 reverse primers for TCR Jbeta segments was used. The CDR3 region of rearranged TCR beta genes was amplified from genomic DNA with a multiplex PCR assay. The amplified TCR beta libraries were sequenced on the Illumina HiSeq System as 87-base-pair reads. Processing in the source paper ran as follows. A later analysis counted tens of millions of unique TCR beta chains across the roughly 700 repertoires, and approximately 11 million of these chains were shared by at least two donors. A nearest-neighbor algorithm error-corrected the raw reads and collapsed the reads into unique sequences, merging closely related sequences to remove PCR and sequencing errors. To assign V, D and J gene segments, CDR3 sequences were aligned to IMGT reference sequences. For a sequence to be retained, a match of at least six nucleotides to both a V gene segment and a J gene segment was required. Rearrangements were called productive when the CDR3 lacked stop codons and stayed in frame with V and J; all others were non-productive. CDR3 was defined by IMGT convention, running from the second conserved V-encoded cysteine to the conserved J-encoded phenylalanine. In an earlier analysis of roughly 610 of the donors, sequences lacking an unambiguous match to a single V gene segment were excluded. In an earlier analysis of almost 600 of the donors, a V segment was called functional when productive rearrangements were above 56.7%, and segregating when the standard deviation between donors exceeded 5%. To diagnose cytomegalovirus status from the catalog of TCR beta chain sequences, a statistical classification framework was built. In a later analysis, V and J genes were assigned by comparing TCR nucleotide sequences against IMGT/GENE-DB human TR gene sequences. A later analysis assigned CDR3 sequences and most-parsimonious VDJ recombination scenarios with the TCRdist pipeline. In a later analysis, each TCR beta chain was defined by its CDR3 amino acid sequence together with its V-gene family, and reads without a unique V-gene family were excluded. To address suspected cross-contamination and a sequencing artifact, a later analysis removed 550 to 750 highly shared, low-generation-probability nucleotide sequences. A later analysis calculated a clonal expansion index for each public chain from normalized within-repertoire ranks of inferred template counts. Generation probabilities in a later analysis came from a VDJ recombination model fitted to out-of-frame rearrangements, and those results were checked against IGoR. Hypergeometric tests were used in a later analysis to score TCR-TCR, TCR-HLA and TCR-CMV co-occurrence, with a repertoire-size bias correction applied to the TCR pairs. A later analysis estimated false discovery rates by permuting HLA or CMV assignments 20 times. A later analysis grouped co-occurring TCRs with DBSCAN, adding TCRdist sequence similarity when clustering within HLA-allele-positive subsets. For co-occurrence clustering, repertoires with fewer than 30,000 or more than 120,000 public chains were excluded, along with four or five repertoires with anomalous nucleotide sharing. TCRdb mirrors the immuneACCESS table, restricted to in-frame sequences. Some clones are absent from its copies; in checked studies, under half trace to an unresolved V gene, and the reason for the others is unknown. That table is the source of V, J and clone size, and D and trimming were worked out from the DNA. The sample includes more than 75,000 clones, with about nine tenths observed a single time. Together, the top ten hold approximately 2.3% of the sample.

V lost 4 bases and J lost 5 bases; the stretch between them is 5 bases long. Sequences MNHEY (CDR1) and SVGAGI (CDR2) are obtained from the germline V gene. CDR3 length: 11 amino acids, cysteine to phenylalanine. CDR3 DNA only is kept here, 33 bases in frame from base 1. In total, 500 to 700 healthy bone marrow donors made up the cohort. At the time of sampling, all cohort members were nominally healthy, though unrecorded immune exposures were likely present. The donor tested CMV seronegative, placing the donor among the 300 to 450 seronegative members of the cohort. Each donor provided a peripheral blood sample, and peripheral blood mononuclear cells were used for TCR beta sequencing. Genomic DNA was extracted from the blood cell samples with the Qiagen DNeasy Blood Extraction Kit.

The sequence derives from a man between 18 and 29 years old in good health and CMV-seronegative. The rearranged chain carries TRBV6-5 and TRBJ2-5; too little of a D gene remains to name it. Sample: PBMCs. The DNA sequence is given as TGTGCCAGCAGTTTCGGTGAGACCCAGTACTTC. This sequence encodes CASSFGETQYF.